Each of the 24 T cell receptor beta chains below was sequenced from the same sample in a study of identical twins. TCRdb called the 5' RACE reads again in MiXCR, with one record for every CDR3 protein. The sample contains 200,000 to 300,000 distinct CDR3 sequences, roughly 13% of which appear only once. The same specimen was also included in a second study, on yellow fever vaccine responses in identical twins.

Sequenced sample: memory (CD45RO+) T cells sorted from blood. The receptor source for this set is a woman aged 18-29 years in good health.

The V gene is TRBV9, the J gene TRBJ2-7; D is unclear. The CDR3 runs to 15 residues. Germline assignment: CDR1 SGDLS and CDR2 YYNGEE. V shed 0 bases and J shed 2 bases, with 12 bases lying between them. The CDR3 spells CASSVEQQFTYEQYF. The CDR3 DNA is TGTGCCAGCAGCGTAGAACAGCAGTTTACCTACGAGCAGTACTTC. Combining the CDR3 with reference TRBV9 and TRBJ2-7 gives the whole variable domain DSGVTQTPKHLITATGQRVTLRCSPRSGDLSVYWYQQSLDQGLQFLIQYYNGEERAKGNILERFSAQQFPDLHSELNLSSLELGDSALYFCASSVEQQFTYEQYFGPGTRLTVT.

The CDR3 sequence is CASSFRTSGRRAHYEQYF. CDR3 DNA: TGTGCCAGCAGTTTCCGGACTAGCGGGAGGAGGGCCCACTACGAGCAGTACTTC. The chain links TRBV28 to TRBJ2-7; 14 bases match TRBD2. The CDR3 has 18 amino acids. Per germline, CDR1 MDHEN and CDR2 SYDVKM. J was trimmed by 3 bases and V by 3 bases; bases with no gene match: 10.

This clonotype was seen only a few times. The chain couples TRBV6-1 to TRBJ1-3, with D maybe TRBD1 (5 bases). The CDR3 sequence is 15 residues long. Trimming pared 6 bases from V and 0 bases from J, leaving 12 bases between. CDR1 is MNHNS and CDR2 is SASEGT in the germline V gene. The DNA of the CDR3 is TGTGCCAGCAGAAACCAGGGCACCTCTGGAAACACCATATATTTT. This gives the protein CASRNQGTSGNTIYF.

This rearrangement joins TRBV2 to TRBJ2-5; D remains unclear. CDR3 length: 11 amino acids. Germline CDR1 and CDR2: SNHLY and FYNNEI. V lost 0 bases and J 7 bases, leaving 3 bases between the germline ends. The CDR3 reads CASSEARTQYF. The CDR3 DNA follows: TGTGCCAGCAGTGAAGCGCGGACCCAGTACTTC.

The chain combines TRBV5-6 with TRBJ2-3, with a possible D match to TRBD1 (6 bases). Trimming stripped 3 bases from V and 3 bases from J, with 17 bases between. The germline gives CDR1 SGHDT, CDR2 YYEEEE. This CDR3 is 16 amino acids long. The CDR3 DNA sequence: TGTGCCAGCAGCTCCTATACAGGGCGTTGGACAGATACGCAGTATTTT. The encoded protein is CASSSYTGRWTDTQYF. The variable domain in full, completed from reference TRBV5-6 and TRBJ2-3, reads DAGVTQSPTHLIKTRGQQVTLRCSPKSGHDTVSWYQQALGQGPQFIFQYYEEEERQRGNFPDRFSGHQFPNYSSELNVNALLLGDSALYLCASSSYTGRWTDTQYFGPGTRLTVL.

The chain links TRBV7-3 to TRBJ2-3; unclear D gene. The V end was cut by 0 bases, the J end by 2 bases, with 12 bases between. Per germline, CDR1 SGHTA and CDR2 FQGTGA. CDR3 length: 16 residues. The CDR3 nucleotides read TGTGCCAGCAGCTTAACGAGGAACATAGACACAGATACGCAGTATTTT. Residues: CASSLTRNIDTDTQYF.

This chain links TRBV11-2 with TRBJ2-6; 9 nucleotides agree with TRBD2. The ends lost 4 bases at V and 1 base at J; junction bases unmatched: 11. The CDR3 is 19 residues long. Germline V gives CDR1 SGHAT, CDR2 FQNNGV. The CDR3 here is CASSSGRLAGPSGANVLTF. The CDR3 DNA reads TGTGCCAGCAGCTCGGGTAGGCTAGCGGGGCCTTCTGGGGCCAACGTCCTGACTTTC.

The chain's CDR3 is CSPRSGGYEQYF. The DNA for the CDR3 is TGCAGCCCCCGGAGTGGGGGGTACGAGCAGTACTTC. The V gene is TRBV20-1, the J gene TRBJ2-7; D is perhaps TRBD2 (6 bases). CDR1 and CDR2 (germline): DFQATT, SNEGSKA (reference sequence). The CDR3 contains 12 residues.

V usage is TRBV15 and J usage is TRBJ1-4, with unresolved D. CDR1 LNHNV and CDR2 YYDKDF come from the germline V gene (reference sequence). This CDR3 is built from 12 residues. V dropped 0 bases and J dropped 14 bases, with 10 bases sitting between them. CDR3 region: CATSRDSFGLFF. The CDR3 nucleotides are TGTGCCACCAGCAGAGATTCGTTCGGGCTGTTTTTT.

A few counts support this clonotype. In DNA, the CDR3 is TGTGCCAGCAGCCACGCGGCCTACGAGCAGTACTTC. Translated, it gives CASSHAAYEQYF. V is TRBV6-2 or TRBV6-3 and J is TRBJ2-7; D gene uncertain. The CDR3 runs 12 residues. The V and J ends lost 6 bases and 2 bases respectively, with 8 bases between them. Germline-derived CDR1 and CDR2 are MNHEY and SVGEGT.

This clonotype came up many times. The chain links TRBV15 to TRBJ1-1; TRBD1 might be the D (5 bases). This CDR3 region has 13 residues. Trimming left V 9 bases short and J 1 base short, with 12 bases between. CDR1 and CDR2 (germline): LNHNV, YYDKDF (reference sequence). For the CDR3, the DNA is TGTGCCACTTCGTTGCAGGGGAACACTGAAGCTTTCTTT. This sequence encodes CATSLQGNTEAFF. The variable domain in full, with the rest retrieved from reference TRBV15 and TRBJ1-1, is DAMVIQNPRYQVTQFGKPVTLSCSQTLNHNVMYWYQQKSSQAPKLLFHYYDKDFNNEADTPDNFQSRRPNTSFCFLDIRSPGLGDTAMYLCATSLQGNTEAFFGQGTRLTVV.

This clonotype was counted many times. V and J are TRBV3-1 and TRBJ1-6, with 10 bases fitting TRBD1. J was trimmed by 7 bases and V by 2 bases; bases with no gene match: 17. Germline lookup yields CDR1 LGHDT and CDR2 YNNKEL (reference sequence). This CDR3 has 20 amino acids. In DNA form, the CDR3 reads TGTGCCAGCAGCCAAAAACGCGCCGGGACAGGGGTTTTTGGAAATTCACCCCTCCACTTT. This gives the protein CASSQKRAGTGVFGNSPLHF.

The rearrangement links TRBV9 to TRBJ2-3; D perhaps matches TRBD2 (6 bases). Deletions cut 0 bases from V and 4 bases from J, with 12 bases between. The length of the CDR3 is 15 residues. CDR1 and CDR2 from the germline V gene are SGDLS and YYNGEE. Written as DNA, the CDR3 is TGTGCCAGCAGCGTAGAGGCGGGGTGGTCAGATACGCAGTATTTT. Translation gives CASSVEAGWSDTQYF.

In this sample, this clonotype turned up a few times. V usage is TRBV5-1 and J usage is TRBJ1-4, with TRBD1 as a possible D gene (5 bases). Germline V gene lookup returns CDR1 SGHRS and CDR2 YFSETQ. This CDR3 spans 17 amino acids. Trimming took 4 bases from V and 5 from J, leaving 21 bases between them. In nucleotides, the CDR3 is TGCGCCAGCAGCCGGGGGGGATCACCAACTAACAATGAAAAACTGTTTTTT. This encodes CASSRGGSPTNNEKLFF.

This clonotype has at least ten counts. The genes are TRBV29-1 and TRBJ2-2; D is unclear. The CDR3 has 14 amino acids. CDR1 and CDR2 (germline): SQVTM, ANQGSEA. Trimming left V 4 bases short and J 0 bases short, with 9 bases between. The DNA of the CDR3 is TGCAGCGTTGGCCTCAGCACGAACACCGGGGAGCTGTTTTTT. Translating it yields CSVGLSTNTGELFF.

The V gene is TRBV7-8, the J gene TRBJ1-1, with 8 positions matching TRBD1. The CDR3 spans 15 residues. The germline V gene encodes CDR1 SGHVS and CDR2 FQNEAQ. V shed 1 base and J 6 bases; nucleotides not matched to a gene: 7. The CDR3 here is CASSLVQGAGAEAFF. For the CDR3, the DNA is TGTGCCAGCAGCTTAGTGCAGGGGGCTGGCGCTGAAGCTTTCTTT.

This clonotype has more than one count but fewer than ten. The CDR3 DNA is TGCGCCAGCAGCCACAGGAGCCAGCGGGTCAATGAGCAGTTCTTC. Its translation: CASSHRSQRVNEQFF. The gene calls are TRBV5-1 and TRBJ2-1, with a tentative D call TRBD2 (6 bases). The CDR3 is 15 residues long. In germline, CDR1 is SGHRS, CDR2 YFSETQ. The V gene lost 4 bases and the J gene lost 6 bases, with 17 bases spanning the gap.

The rearrangement links TRBV7-2 to TRBJ2-7; no reliable D call. Looked up from germline, CDR1 is SGHTA and CDR2 is FQGNSA. CDR3 length: 16 residues. Trimming pared 5 bases from V and 0 bases from J, leaving 17 bases between. The DNA for the CDR3 is TGTGCCAGCAGCCGATCCCGCGGACGTAGCTCCTACGAGCAGTACTTC. Translating it yields CASSRSRGRSSYEQYF.

CDR3 in amino acids: CSVELAGSGANVLTF. In DNA, the CDR3 is TGCAGCGTTGAACTTGCAGGGTCTGGGGCCAACGTCCTGACTTTC. The chain has TRBV29-1 and TRBJ2-6; TRBD1 might be the D (5 bases). Germline CDR1 is SQVTM and CDR2 is ANQGSEA. The CDR3 is 15 residues long. V was shortened by 2 bases and J by 1 base, with 9 bases between the two germline ends.

The chain couples TRBV7-3 to TRBJ2-1; 9 nucleotides align to TRBD2. Germline-derived CDR1 and CDR2 are SGHTA and FQGTGA. The CDR3 has 21 residues. The junction had 16 bases not matched to a gene; V was cut back by 1 base and J by 0 bases. CDR3 sequence: CASSLRSLSGGLRSSYNEQFF. In nucleotides, the CDR3 is TGTGCCAGCAGCTTAAGGTCCCTTAGCGGGGGCCTACGGAGCTCCTACAATGAGCAGTTCTTC.

This clonotype was seen a few times. The chain carries TRBV7-9 and TRBJ2-3; TRBD1 matches 7 bases. V trimming: 5 bases; J trimming: 0 bases; junction bases outside the gene matches: 5. Germline CDR1 reads SEHNR; CDR2 reads FQNEAQ (reference sequence). The CDR3 is 15 residues long. The CDR3 DNA sequence: TGTGCCAGCAGCAAAAGGGACAGCAGCACAGATACGCAGTATTTT. Its translation is CASSKRDSSTDTQYF.

The genes are TRBV6-1 and TRBJ2-5, with D maybe TRBD2 (6 bases). The CDR3 has 13 residues. V lost 8 bases and J lost 0, with 10 bases in between. CDR1 is MNHNS, CDR2 SASEGT, per germline. The CDR3 region is CASVRGYQETQYF. The CDR3 nucleotides read TGTGCCAGCGTCCGGGGGTACCAAGAGACCCAGTACTTC.

This clonotype was seen more than once but under ten times. This rearrangement joins TRBV6-1 to TRBJ2-3; the match to TRBD1 covers 7 bases. Per the germline V gene, CDR1 is MNHNS and CDR2 is SASEGT. V gave up 5 bases and J gave up 1 base; unmatched junction bases: 6. The CDR3 totals 15 residues. CDR3 coding DNA: TGTGCCAGCAGTACCCGGGACAGCCGCACAGATACGCAGTATTTT. Translation gives CASSTRDSRTDTQYF.

This clonotype was detected many times. V usage is TRBV7-2 and J usage is TRBJ1-6; D not resolved. Germline lookup yields CDR1 SGHTA and CDR2 FQGNSA. V shed 0 bases and J shed 8 bases, with 5 bases lying between them. The CDR3 sequence is 13 residues long. The CDR3 DNA sequence: TGTGCCAGCAGCTTAGCGGGAGATTCACCCCTCCACTTT. This sequence encodes CASSLAGDSPLHF.